The entry below describes one TCR beta chain. Generated by immunoSEQ multiplex PCR, the TCRdb table keeps only in-frame clones and is missing some. Of tens of thousands of clones in the sample, approximately 96% were seen once. The trim removed 5 bases at V and 0 bases at J, leaving 5 bases unmatched. The germline CDR1 and CDR2 sequences are SGHTA and FQGNSA. This CDR3 comprises 15 residues. These data are taken from a study of technical replicates of blood from several donors. Source material: T cells isolated from PBMCs. This TCR came from a human donor in good health. The chain has TRBV7-2 and TRBJ2-7; 9 bases are a match to TRBD2. The CDR3 reads CASSRPTSGSYEQYF. As DNA, the CDR3 is TGTGCCAGCAGCCGTCCGACTAGCGGCTCCTACGAGCAGTACTTC.